This T cell receptor beta chain came from a study of human T cells and chemical hapten exposure. About the study: Each patch test put 0.01% DPC on the upper back, and results were read at 6 days. The study enrolled mostly female patients with alopecia areata, totalis or universalis.

Sample time point: patch test 1, 2 weeks after DPC sensitization. The treatment is: therapeutic diphenylcyclopropenone sensitization with weekly scalp DPC. TCRdb redid the calling of the RACE reads with MiXCR, one entry per CDR3 protein. The sample has 150,000 or so distinct CDR3 sequences; roughly 15% are singletons. The CDR3 has 13 residues. Deletions cut 11 bases from V and 3 bases from J, with 13 bases between. The germline gives CDR1 ENHRY, CDR2 SYGVKD. This clonotype was observed a handful of times. The input for sequencing was whole blood, taken in connection with sensitization to the hapten diphenylcyclopropenone (DPC). V is TRBV10-3 and J is TRBJ1-4, with D maybe TRBD1 (5 bases). The sequence came from a woman in her twenties or thirties with alopecia areata. Some clones in this sample may be carry-over from other donors' samples. The CDR3 region has the DNA TGTGCCGCCAGGGCGGAGGCTAATGAAAAACTGTTTTTT. Its translation: CAARAEANEKLFF.